These 32 T cell receptor beta chains were all obtained from the same sample, sequenced in a study of T cell changes during pregnancy in multiple sclerosis. This table comes from immunoSEQ multiplex PCR, and its TCRdb copy is limited to in-frame clones, with some not included. The data contain under 100,000 clones, 80% to 95% of them singletons. This specimen consisted of peripheral blood, obtained in the first trimester of pregnancy. Receptors were obtained from a female donor in good health, enrolled as a control in a pregnancy study.

This clone was detected a few times. The V gene is TRBV15, the J gene TRBJ2-7, with 7 bases lining up with TRBD2. The CDR3 is 18 amino acids. Germline CDR1 is LNHNV and CDR2 is YYDKDF (reference sequence). The V segment lost 0 bases and the J segment 5 bases; nucleotides outside the gene matches: 16. CDR3 in amino acids: CATSRDPPSAGRVDEQYF. The CDR3 nucleotides are TGTGCCACCAGCAGAGACCCCCCGTCAGCGGGGAGGGTGGACGAGCAGTACTTC.

The V call is TRBV5-6, the J call TRBJ1-5, with D unclear. Germline CDR1 and CDR2: SGHDT and YYEEEE. V was cut by 0 bases and J by 0 bases, with 10 bases left in between. The CDR3 length is 16 residues. The CDR3 DNA reads as TGTGCCAGCAGCTTGGGGACTTCTCTTAGCAATCAGCCCCAGCATTTT. Its protein product is CASSLGTSLSNQPQHF.

This clone was detected once. The V gene is TRBV7-9, the J gene TRBJ2-2, with 11 bases lining up with TRBD2. This CDR3 has 14 residues. V was clipped by 6 bases and J by 6 bases; unmatched bases: 3. Germline V gene data show CDR1 as SEHNR and CDR2 as FQNEAQ (reference sequence). CDR3 region: CASSSGGAPGELFF. The CDR3 DNA is TGTGCCAGCAGTAGCGGGGGGGCCCCCGGGGAGCTGTTTTTT.

The V call is TRBV13, the J call TRBJ2-3, with 7 bases identical to TRBD1. Losses at the gene ends were 4 bases for V and 4 bases for J; bases not matched to a gene: 14. Germline V CDR1 and CDR2: PRHDT, FYEKMQ (reference sequence). This CDR3 is built from 17 residues. CDR3 protein: CASSSGATGIRADTQYF. The CDR3 coding sequence is TGTGCCAGCAGCTCCGGGGCGACAGGGATACGCGCAGATACGCAGTATTTT.

This clone was detected only once. This sequence joins TRBV6-5 and TRBJ2-2, with TRBD2 matching over 8 bases. Looked up from germline, CDR1 is MNHEY and CDR2 is SVGAGI. The CDR3 has 14 residues. Unmatched junction bases numbered 6, after V lost 5 bases and J lost 7 bases. CDR3 coding DNA: TGTGCCAGCAGTCGACTAGCGATGCACGGGGAGCTGTTTTTT. This encodes CASSRLAMHGELFF.

This clone was seen once. The gene calls are TRBV9 and TRBJ2-3; TRBD2 might be the D (5 bases). This CDR3 contains 14 residues. V shed 3 bases and J shed 3 bases, with 11 bases lying between them. The germline V gene encodes CDR1 SGDLS and CDR2 YYNGEE. CDR3 in amino acids: CASSERSGTDTQYF. The DNA for the CDR3 is TGTGCCAGCAGCGAGAGAAGCGGTACAGATACGCAGTATTTT.

The rearrangement uses TRBV27 and TRBJ1-6, with D unclear. This CDR3 comprises 17 residues. V dropped 3 bases and J dropped 2 bases, with 14 bases sitting between them. Germline V lookup: CDR1 MNHEY, CDR2 SMNVEV (reference sequence). In DNA form, the CDR3 reads TGTGCCAGCAGTTTTGACCGGACTTTACCCTATAATTCACCCCTCCACTTT. Residues: CASSFDRTLPYNSPLHF.

This chain connects TRBV5-1 to TRBJ2-3, with D possibly being TRBD2 (5 bases). This CDR3 region has 15 residues. The germline V gene encodes CDR1 SGHRS and CDR2 YFSETQ. V lost 6 bases and J lost 1, with 15 bases in between. The CDR3 nucleotides read TGCGCCAGCACCCTGGGAACCGGGGGCACAGATACGCAGTATTTT. The encoded protein is CASTLGTGGTDTQYF.

This chain joins TRBV7-9 and TRBJ1-2; D might be TRBD1 (6 bases). Trimming left V 2 bases short and J 0 bases short, with 19 bases between. CDR1 is SEHNR and CDR2 is FQNEAQ in the germline V gene (reference sequence). This CDR3 has 18 residues. CDR3 bases: TGTGCCAGCAGCTTAAGCCCGCGTCAGGGGCGCTCTAACTATGGCTACACCTTC. It yields the protein CASSLSPRQGRSNYGYTF.

This clone has more than one count but fewer than ten. Germline and junction disagree at one end, which may indicate a read error. This chain connects TRBV7-7 to TRBJ1-5, with a weak D call TRBD1 (6 bases). This CDR3 has 16 residues. In germline, CDR1 is SSHAT, CDR2 FNYEAQ (reference sequence). The CDR3 here is CASSPIRPGGNQPQHF. CDR3 nucleotide sequence: TGTGCTAGCAGTCCAATCCGGCCAGGGGGCAATCAGCCCCAGCATTTT.

V and J are TRBV4-3 and TRBJ2-2; D possibly corresponds to TRBD1 (5 bases). With 4 bases removed from V and 4 bases from J, the gap between germline ends came to 10 bases. The CDR3 is 14 amino acids. Germline-derived CDR1 and CDR2 are LGHNA and YSLEER. The CDR3 DNA is TGCGCCAGCAGCCCTAGGGGTATCACCGGGGAGCTGTTTTTT. Its translation: CASSPRGITGELFF.

The chain is built from TRBV7-6 and TRBJ1-1; 7 nucleotides align to TRBD1. The V gene's germline CDR1 is SGHVS and CDR2 FNYEAQ. With V trimmed by 1 base and J by 2 bases, 10 bases remained unmatched. This CDR3 has 17 residues. CDR3: CASSLVKGQRSNTEAFF. The CDR3 bases are TGTGCCAGCAGCTTAGTCAAGGGACAGCGAAGTAACACTGAAGCTTTCTTT.

The chain joins TRBV29-1 to TRBJ2-3; 7 positions agree with TRBD1. CDR3 size: 13 residues. Germline lookup yields CDR1 SQVTM and CDR2 ANQGSEA. V lost 4 bases, J lost 0 bases, and 1 base stayed unmatched. In DNA form, the CDR3 reads TGCAGCGTTGCGGGACAGAGCACAGATACGCAGTATTTT. Translating gives CSVAGQSTDTQYF.

This rearrangement joins TRBV7-3 to TRBJ2-7; D is unclear. The germline V gene has CDR1 SGHTA and CDR2 FQGTGA. The length of the CDR3 is 13 residues. V lost 6 bases, J lost 6 bases, and 15 bases lay in between. The chain's CDR3 is CASSPERGGEQYF. CDR3 nucleotide sequence: TGTGCCAGCAGTCCTGAGCGAGGTGGCGAGCAGTACTTC.

The rearrangement joins TRBV7-3 to TRBJ1-4; D possibly corresponds to TRBD1 (5 bases). Trimming stripped 5 bases from V and 0 bases from J, with 10 bases between. CDR1 and CDR2 (germline): SGHTA, FQGTGA. This CDR3 is built from 15 residues. DNA of the CDR3: TGTGCCAGCAGCCCTACAGGCGCAACTAATGAAAAACTGTTTTTT. Translating it yields CASSPTGATNEKLFF.

The V call is TRBV7-3, the J call TRBJ2-5; no definite D call. The CDR3 is 14 amino acids. V gave up 5 bases and J gave up 4 bases, with 14 bases separating them. Germline assignment: CDR1 SGHTA and CDR2 FQGTGA. CDR3: CASSPGLGRETQYF. The CDR3 bases are TGTGCCAGCAGCCCAGGTTTAGGCCGAGAGACCCAGTACTTC.

The rearrangement uses TRBV18 and TRBJ1-1; the D gene is possibly TRBD1 (5 bases). The V end was cut by 0 bases, the J end by 2 bases, with 10 bases between. Germline CDR1 and CDR2: KGHSH and LQKENI. The CDR3 totals 15 residues. The CDR3 DNA follows: TGTGCCAGCTCACCACCCGCAGGGACTAACACTGAAGCTTTCTTT. The encoded protein is CASSPPAGTNTEAFF.

The chain is built from TRBV9 and TRBJ1-3, with D uncertain. This CDR3 is 15 amino acids long. Germline assignment: CDR1 SGDLS and CDR2 YYNGEE. The V and J ends lost 0 bases and 1 base respectively, with 8 bases between them. CDR3 in DNA: TGTGCCAGCAGCGTAGGAGGAAAATCTGGAAACACCATATATTTT. Its translation is CASSVGGKSGNTIYF.

The gene calls are TRBV5-4 and TRBJ1-2, with a weak D call TRBD1 (5 bases). Trimming left V 5 bases short and J 2 bases short, with 13 bases between. This CDR3 region has 14 residues. Germline V gene lookup returns CDR1 SGHNT and CDR2 YYREEE (reference sequence). In nucleotides, the CDR3 is TGTGCCAGCAGGACGGGACTCCGAAACTATGGCTACACCTTC. Amino acids: CASRTGLRNYGYTF.

V and J are TRBV27 and TRBJ2-1, with 10 bases that match TRBD2. The V segment lost 6 bases and the J segment 4 bases; nucleotides outside the gene matches: 9. CDR3 length: 16 amino acids. Germline values: CDR1 MNHEY, CDR2 SMNVEV (reference sequence). CDR3 residues: CASSYIAGGQYNEQFF. The CDR3 nucleotides are TGTGCCAGCAGCTACATAGCGGGGGGACAATACAATGAGCAGTTCTTC.

The chain has TRBV7-3 and TRBJ2-1; TRBD2 matches at 8 bases. Germline assignment: CDR1 SGHTA and CDR2 FQGTGA. The V gene end was trimmed by 6 bases and the J gene end by 1 base; junction bases not matched to a gene: 5. The CDR3 spans 15 residues. In nucleotides, the CDR3 is TGTGCCAGCAGTCCGACGGGGGGGTCCTACAATGAGCAGTTCTTC. Its translation is CASSPTGGSYNEQFF.

The J gene is TRBJ1-1, the V gene TRBV4-1; a weak D match, TRBD1 (5 bases). V shed 4 bases and J shed 3 bases, with 12 bases lying between them. The CDR3 consists of 14 residues. Germline V gene data show CDR1 as MGHRA and CDR2 as YSYEKL. The CDR3 region is CASSRPTGDTEAFF. The CDR3 DNA reads TGCGCCAGCAGCCGACCGACGGGGGACACTGAAGCTTTCTTT.

The rearrangement uses TRBV19 and TRBJ1-2; 7 nucleotides line up with TRBD1. CDR3 length: 13 residues. The V and J ends lost 6 bases and 6 bases, in that order; junction bases with no gene match: 7. Germline assignment: CDR1 LNHDA and CDR2 SQIVND (reference sequence). The CDR3 spells CASRKTGIHGYTF. The DNA for the CDR3 is TGTGCCAGTAGAAAGACAGGGATCCATGGCTACACCTTC.

This sequence joins TRBV9 and TRBJ1-2; TRBD1 aligns across 10 bases. CDR3 length equals 17 residues. The V and J ends lost 0 bases and 6 bases, in that order; junction bases with no gene match: 11. The germline V gene encodes CDR1 SGDLS and CDR2 YYNGEE. The CDR3 DNA is TGTGCCAGCAGCGTAGGCATCAGGCGGGGACAGGGGAATGGCTACACCTTC. This sequence encodes CASSVGIRRGQGNGYTF.

This chain uses TRBV7-3 with TRBJ2-2, with TRBD2 matching 9 bases. Germline CDR1 and CDR2: SGHTA and FQGTGA. This CDR3 region has 14 residues. V was pared by 5 bases and J by 7 bases, with 5 bases of the junction left unmatched. Written as DNA, the CDR3 is TGTGCCAGCAGCACGGGACTAGCTAGCGGGGAGCTGTTTTTT. Translated: CASSTGLASGELFF.

The chain is built from TRBV19 and TRBJ2-2; 8 nucleotides line up with TRBD2. After removal of 6 bases from V and 4 bases from J, the junction contained 4 bases not matched to a gene. Looked up from germline, CDR1 is LNHDA and CDR2 is SQIVND (reference sequence). CDR3 length: 14 amino acids. CDR3 coding DNA: TGTGCCAGTAGGCGGGGGGCGGTCACCGGGGAGCTGTTTTTT. Translating gives CASRRGAVTGELFF. Variable domain in full (rest from reference TRBV19 and TRBJ2-2): DGGITQSPKYLFRKEGQNVTLSCEQNLNHDAMYWYRQDPGQGLRLIYYSQIVNDFQKGDIAEGYSVSREKKESFPLTVTSAQKNPTAFYLCASRRGAVTGELFFGEGSRLTVL.

This sequence joins TRBV30 and TRBJ1-2; D might be TRBD1 (5 bases). Trimming took 6 bases from V and 6 from J, leaving 8 bases between them. The CDR3 covers 10 residues. The germline CDR1 and CDR2 sequences are GTSNPN and SVGIG (reference sequence). The CDR3 region is CACQTDGYTF. The CDR3 nucleotides are TGTGCCTGCCAGACAGATGGCTACACCTTC.

The rearrangement joins TRBV7-9 to TRBJ2-7; no clear D gene. The CDR3 runs to 12 residues. Trimming pared 6 bases from V and 2 bases from J, leaving 8 bases between. Per the germline V gene, CDR1 is SEHNR and CDR2 is FQNEAQ (reference sequence). The CDR3 DNA reads TGTGCCAGCAGTCGAGGAGCCTACGAGCAGTACTTC. This translates into CASSRGAYEQYF.

The chain uses TRBV5-4 and TRBJ2-2, with D unclear. V lost 0 bases, J lost 6 bases, and 15 bases lay in between. Germline V gives CDR1 SGHNT, CDR2 YYREEE (reference sequence). CDR3 length equals 16 residues. CDR3 residues: CASSLVGATGAGELFF. The CDR3 DNA reads TGTGCCAGCAGCTTGGTTGGAGCGACCGGCGCCGGGGAGCTGTTTTTT.

The V and J genes are TRBV30 and TRBJ1-2; the D is unclear. This CDR3 is 12 amino acids long. Germline values: CDR1 GTSNPN, CDR2 SVGIG (reference sequence). V lost 4 bases to trimming and J lost 4 bases, with 10 bases between them. In DNA form, the CDR3 reads TGTGCCTGGACCCAAACGGGCTATGGCTACACCTTC. This encodes CAWTQTGYGYTF.

The CDR3 DNA reads as TGTGCCAGCATCCCCAGGGGGAGTAACACTGAAGCTTTCTTT. Translation: CASIPRGSNTEAFF. The chain links TRBV7-2 to TRBJ1-1; TRBD1 aligns across 7 bases. The length of the CDR3 is 14 residues. Unmatched junction bases numbered 7, after V lost 7 bases and J lost 2 bases. Germline loops: CDR1 SGHTA, CDR2 FQGNSA.

V is TRBV5-1 and J is TRBJ2-1; 11 bases match TRBD2. The CDR3 is 17 amino acids. J was trimmed by 5 bases and V by 3 bases; bases with no gene match: 10. Germline loops: CDR1 SGHRS, CDR2 YFSETQ. The CDR3 loop reads CASSSRPIAGGNNEQFF. In DNA form, the CDR3 reads TGCGCCAGCAGCTCCCGACCAATAGCGGGGGGGAACAATGAGCAGTTCTTC.